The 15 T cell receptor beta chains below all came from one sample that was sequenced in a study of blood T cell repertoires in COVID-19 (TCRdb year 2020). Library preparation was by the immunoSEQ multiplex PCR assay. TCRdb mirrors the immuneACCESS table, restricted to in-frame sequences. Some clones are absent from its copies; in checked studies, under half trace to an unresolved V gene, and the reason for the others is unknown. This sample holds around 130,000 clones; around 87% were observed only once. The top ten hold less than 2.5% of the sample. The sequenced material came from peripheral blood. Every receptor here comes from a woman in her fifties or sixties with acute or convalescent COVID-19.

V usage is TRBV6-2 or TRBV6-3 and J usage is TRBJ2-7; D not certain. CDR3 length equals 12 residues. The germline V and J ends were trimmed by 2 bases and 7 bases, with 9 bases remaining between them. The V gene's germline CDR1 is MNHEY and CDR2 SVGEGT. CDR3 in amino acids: CASSYAGREQYF. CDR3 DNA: TGTGCCAGCAGTTACGCAGGCCGGGAGCAGTACTTC.

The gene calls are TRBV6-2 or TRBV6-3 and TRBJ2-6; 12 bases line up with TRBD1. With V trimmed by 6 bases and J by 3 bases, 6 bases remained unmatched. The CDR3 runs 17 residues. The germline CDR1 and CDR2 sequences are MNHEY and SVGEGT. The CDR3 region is CASSRGQGASGANVLTF. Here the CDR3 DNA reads TGTGCCAGCAGCCGGGGACAGGGGGCGAGTGGGGCCAACGTCCTGACTTTC.

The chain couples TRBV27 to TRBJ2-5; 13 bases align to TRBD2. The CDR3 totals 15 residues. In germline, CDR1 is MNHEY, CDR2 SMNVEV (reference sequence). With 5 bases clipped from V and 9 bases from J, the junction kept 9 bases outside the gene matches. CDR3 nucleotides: TGTGCCAGCAGTCCCCATACTAGCGGGGGGGCCCCCCAGTACTTC. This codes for CASSPHTSGGAPQYF.

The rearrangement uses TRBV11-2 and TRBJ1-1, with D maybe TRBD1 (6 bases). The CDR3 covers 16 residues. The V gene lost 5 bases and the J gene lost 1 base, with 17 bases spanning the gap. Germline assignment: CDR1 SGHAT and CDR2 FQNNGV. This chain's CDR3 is CASSLSTGHSNTEAFF. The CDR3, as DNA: TGTGCCAGCAGCCTGAGCACGGGACATTCGAACACTGAAGCTTTCTTT.

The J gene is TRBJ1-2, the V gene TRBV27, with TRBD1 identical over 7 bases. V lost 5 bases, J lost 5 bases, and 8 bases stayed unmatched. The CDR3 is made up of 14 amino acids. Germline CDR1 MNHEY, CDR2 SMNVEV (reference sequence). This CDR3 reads CASSPHRGLYGYTF. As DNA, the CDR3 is TGTGCCAGCAGTCCGCACAGGGGTTTGTATGGCTACACCTTC.

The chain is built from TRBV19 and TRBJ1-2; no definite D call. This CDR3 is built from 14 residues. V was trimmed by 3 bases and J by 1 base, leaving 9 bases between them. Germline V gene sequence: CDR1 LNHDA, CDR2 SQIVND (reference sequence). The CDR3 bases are TGTGCCAGTAGTATTGATTCGGGTAACTATGGCTACACCTTC. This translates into CASSIDSGNYGYTF.

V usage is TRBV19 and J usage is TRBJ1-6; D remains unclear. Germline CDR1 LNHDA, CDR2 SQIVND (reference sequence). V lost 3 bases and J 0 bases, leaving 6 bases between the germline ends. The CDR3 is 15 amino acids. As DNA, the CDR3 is TGTGCCAGTAGTATTGCCTACTCCTATAATTCACCCCTCCACTTT. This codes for CASSIAYSYNSPLHF.

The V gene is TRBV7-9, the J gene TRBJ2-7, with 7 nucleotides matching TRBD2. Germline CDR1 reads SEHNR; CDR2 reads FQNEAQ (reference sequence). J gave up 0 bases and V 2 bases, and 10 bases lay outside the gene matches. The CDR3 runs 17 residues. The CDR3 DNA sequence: TGTGCCAGCAGCTTAACGGCTAGCGGCGGTAACTCCTACGAGCAGTACTTC. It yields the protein CASSLTASGGNSYEQYF.

CDR3 sequence (DNA): TGCAGCGTTGAAGCAGAAAACACCGGGGAGCTGTTTTTT. Its protein is CSVEAENTGELFF. V is TRBV29-1 and J is TRBJ2-2; no definite D call. Trimming shortened V by 1 base and J by 2 bases, and 5 bases separated the two germline ends. Germline V gene sequence: CDR1 SQVTM, CDR2 ANQGSEA. The CDR3 extends over 13 amino acids.

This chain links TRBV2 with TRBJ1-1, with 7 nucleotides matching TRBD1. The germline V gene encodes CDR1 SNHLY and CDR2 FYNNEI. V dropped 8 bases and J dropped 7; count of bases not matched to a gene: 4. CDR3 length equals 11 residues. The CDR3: CASRGQIEAFF. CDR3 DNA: TGTGCCAGCCGGGGACAGATTGAAGCTTTCTTT.

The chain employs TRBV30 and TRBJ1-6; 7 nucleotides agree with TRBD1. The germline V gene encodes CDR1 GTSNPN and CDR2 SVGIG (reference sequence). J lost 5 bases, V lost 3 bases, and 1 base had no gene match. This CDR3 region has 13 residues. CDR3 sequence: CAWRGTDNSPLHF. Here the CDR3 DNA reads TGTGCCTGGAGGGGGACAGATAATTCACCCCTCCACTTT.

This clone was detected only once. CDR3 residues: CATSDPGTGGAEAFF. The CDR3 bases are TGTGCCACCAGTGATCCGGGGACAGGGGGAGCTGAAGCTTTCTTT. The chain combines TRBV24-1 with TRBJ1-1, with TRBD1 matching 11 bases. Trimming cost V 3 bases and J 6 bases; bases outside gene matches: 5. Germline CDR1 reads KGHDR; CDR2 reads SFDVKD. This CDR3 spans 15 amino acids.

The CDR3 DNA is TGTGCCAGCAGTATAGGGAGCGCCACAGCCTACGAGCAGTACTTC. Translating gives CASSIGSATAYEQYF. The chain links TRBV7-9 to TRBJ2-7; a possible D gene is TRBD2 (5 bases). Germline lookup yields CDR1 SEHNR and CDR2 FQNEAQ (reference sequence). The V end was cut by 6 bases, the J end by 2 bases, with 17 bases between. This CDR3 comprises 15 residues.

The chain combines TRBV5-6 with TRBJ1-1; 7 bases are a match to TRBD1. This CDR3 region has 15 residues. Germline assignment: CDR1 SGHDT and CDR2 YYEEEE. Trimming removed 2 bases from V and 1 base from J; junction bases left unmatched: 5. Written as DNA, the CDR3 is TGTGCCAGCAGCTTAAGAACAGGGGCGAACACTGAAGCTTTCTTT. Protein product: CASSLRTGANTEAFF. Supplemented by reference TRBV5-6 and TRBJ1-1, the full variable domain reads DAGVTQSPTHLIKTRGQQVTLRCSPKSGHDTVSWYQQALGQGPQFIFQYYEEEERQRGNFPDRFSGHQFPNYSSELNVNALLLGDSALYLCASSLRTGANTEAFFGQGTRLTVV.

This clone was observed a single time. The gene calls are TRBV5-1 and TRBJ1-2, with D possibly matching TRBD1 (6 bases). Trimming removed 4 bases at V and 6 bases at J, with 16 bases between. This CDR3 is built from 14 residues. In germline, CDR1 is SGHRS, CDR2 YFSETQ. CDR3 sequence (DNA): TGCGCCAGCAGCGTAAGTGCAGGGGACGATGGCTACACCTTC. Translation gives CASSVSAGDDGYTF.